This T cell receptor (beta chain) appears in the sequencing data of a study of blood T cells in healthy people across ages. For the second PCR, which ran for roughly 6 to 12 cycles, a sample-barcoded 5' primer and a J-beta primer mix were used. MiXCR was run by TCRdb on the 5' RACE reads, yielding one entry per CDR3 protein. The sample consists of 800,000 or so distinct CDR3 sequences, 20% to 30% of them appearing once. Germline CDR1 and CDR2: MNHEY and SVGEGT. The CDR3 contains 17 residues. Trimming removed 4 bases at V and 0 bases at J, with 17 bases between. The data also belong to a second study, concerning T cells of mothers and their children.

The V gene is TRBV6-2 or TRBV6-3, the J gene TRBJ2-3; maybe TRBD2 (6 bases). The receptor was derived from a boy aged 5 to 17 in good health. Material: blood. The chain's CDR3 is CASSSPAGTTSTDTQYF. The CDR3 coding sequence is TGTGCCAGCAGTTCTCCAGCGGGTACCACTAGCACAGATACGCAGTATTTT.